The sequence of this T cell receptor beta chain was determined in a study of siplizumab effects on memory and regulatory T cells (dated by TCRdb to the late 2010s). In terms of the full investigation: The effect of the anti-CD2 antibody siplizumab on alloreactive T-cell subsets was examined in allogeneic mixed lymphocyte reactions constructed from human PBMCs.

Comment on this clone: This receptor's antigen is unknown. One base away there is no much larger clone; base qualities are not given. The same CDR3 also results from other DNA sequences found in this sample.

Libraries came from the immunoSEQ multiplex PCR assay. The deep sequencing platform assayed approximately 100,000 TCR templates per sample. Genomic DNA extracted from sorted T cells was used for TCRbeta CDR3 sequencing. As for how the authors treated the data: Clonal analysis of TCRbeta CDR3 data was done in the R programming language. Comparing unstimulated samples against CFSE-low samples taken after the reaction was how alloreactive CD4+ and CD8+ clones were defined. By matching sequences to the repertoires of sorted unstimulated Treg and non-Treg cells, each alloreactive CD4+ clone was assigned a regulatory or non-regulatory origin. TCRdb carries this immuneACCESS record with in-frame sequences only. Its versions omit some clonotypes, under half of them owing to an unresolved V gene in the studies checked, with the rest unexplained. V and J calls and clone size are those listed in that table; D and trimming were worked out from the DNA. For this sample there are roughly 100,000 clones; 93% appear just once. The ten largest clonotypes hold 0.62% of the sample.

Sorted unstimulated T cells, along with proliferating T cells recovered from mixed lymphocyte reactions, underwent TCRbeta CDR3 sequencing. Fresh whole blood from 9 to 11 HLA-typed healthy donors was used to isolate PBMCs. To map where alloreactive clones came from, CD4+ regulatory T cells in the unstimulated state were FACS-sorted. Cut back by 5 bases and 0 bases, the V and J ends lie 5 bases apart. The CDR3 numbers 14 residues from cysteine through phenylalanine. Only the CDR3 part of the read is kept: 42 bases, read in frame from the first base. The germline V gene (reference sequence) yields LNHDA for CDR1 and SQIVND for CDR2. What the research found in general, with its limitations: Siplizumab significantly lowered the cumulative frequency of alloreactive sequences that could be traced to unstimulated CD4+ memory T cells. Among mappable alloreactive CD4+ clones, an average Treg-derived fraction of roughly 71% was observed with siplizumab, compared with approximately 26% in control reactions. Because sequences below about 10^-5 frequency were poorly captured, only a minor fraction of alloreactive clones could be mapped to unstimulated subsets. Unstimulated naive T cells appeared to be more diverse than memory T cells, and naive cells seemed to make a substantial contribution to the alloresponse. Whether proliferating Tregs from siplizumab cultures actually had suppressive function was not functionally confirmed. About 75-95% of proliferating CD4+ or CD8+ clones could not be given a naive or memory phenotype.

The TCR originated in a human donor in good health. Recombination joined TRBV19 with TRBJ2-6; no D gene call is confident. Sequencing used Tregs sorted from blood. For the CDR3, the sequence is CASSRRSGANVLTF. Here is the DNA: TGTGCCAGTAGTCGTCGCTCTGGGGCCAACGTCCTGACTTTC.